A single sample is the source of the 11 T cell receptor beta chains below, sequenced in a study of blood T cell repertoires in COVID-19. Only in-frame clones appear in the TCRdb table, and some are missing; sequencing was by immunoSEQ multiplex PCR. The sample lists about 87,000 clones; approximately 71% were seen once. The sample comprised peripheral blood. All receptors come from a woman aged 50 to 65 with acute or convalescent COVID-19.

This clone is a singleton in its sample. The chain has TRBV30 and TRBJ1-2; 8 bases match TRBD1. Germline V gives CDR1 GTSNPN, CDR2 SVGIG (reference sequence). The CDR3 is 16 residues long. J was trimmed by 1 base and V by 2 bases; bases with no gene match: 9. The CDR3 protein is CAWSPGQAWGNYGYTF. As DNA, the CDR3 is TGTGCCTGGAGTCCGGGACAGGCTTGGGGTAACTATGGCTACACCTTC.

CDR3 loop: CASSLGRRIMNTEAFF. CDR3 in DNA: TGTGCCAGCAGTTTAGGAAGGAGGATTATGAACACTGAAGCTTTCTTT. The chain has TRBV28 and TRBJ1-1; D ambiguous. CDR3 length: 16 residues. V was shortened by 2 bases and J by 0 bases, with 13 bases between the two germline ends. CDR1 is MDHEN, CDR2 SYDVKM, per germline.

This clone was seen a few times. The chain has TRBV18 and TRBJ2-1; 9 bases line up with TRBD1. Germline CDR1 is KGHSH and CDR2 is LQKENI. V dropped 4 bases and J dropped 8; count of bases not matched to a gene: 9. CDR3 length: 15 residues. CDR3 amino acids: CASSQGQGNGDEQFF. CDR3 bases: TGTGCCAGCTCACAAGGACAGGGGAACGGAGATGAGCAGTTCTTC. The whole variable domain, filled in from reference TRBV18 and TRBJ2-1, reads NAGVMQNPRHLVRRRGQEARLRCSPMKGHSHVYWYRQLPEEGLKFMVYLQKENIIDESGMPKERFSAEFPKEGPSILRIQQVVRGDSAAYFCASSQGQGNGDEQFFGPGTRLTVL.

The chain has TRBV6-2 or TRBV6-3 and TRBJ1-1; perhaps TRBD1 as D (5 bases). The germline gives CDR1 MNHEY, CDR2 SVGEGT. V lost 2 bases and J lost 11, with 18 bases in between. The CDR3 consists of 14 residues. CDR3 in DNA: TGTGCCAGCAGTTACAAAGGCAGGGCAGGTACGGCTTTCTTT. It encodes CASSYKGRAGTAFF.

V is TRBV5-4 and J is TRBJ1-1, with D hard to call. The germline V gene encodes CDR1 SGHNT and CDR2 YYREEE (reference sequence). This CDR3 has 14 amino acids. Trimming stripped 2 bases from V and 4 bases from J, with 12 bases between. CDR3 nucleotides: TGTGCCAGCAGCTTAGAGGGCTCGTCCACTGAAGCTTTCTTT. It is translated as CASSLEGSSTEAFF.

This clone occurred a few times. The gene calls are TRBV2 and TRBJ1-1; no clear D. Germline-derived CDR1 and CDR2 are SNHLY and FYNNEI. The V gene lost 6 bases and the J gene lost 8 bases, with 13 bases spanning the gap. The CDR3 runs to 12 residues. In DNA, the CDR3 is TGTGCCAGCAGCGGAGTGAGGGCCGAAGCTTTCTTT. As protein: CASSGVRAEAFF.

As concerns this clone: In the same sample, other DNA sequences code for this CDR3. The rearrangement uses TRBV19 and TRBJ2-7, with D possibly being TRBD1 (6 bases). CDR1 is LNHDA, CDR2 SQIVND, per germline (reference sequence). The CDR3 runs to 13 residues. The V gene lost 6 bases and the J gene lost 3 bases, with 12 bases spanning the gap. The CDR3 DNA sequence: TGTGCCAGTAGCTCGGGCAGGGGCTACGAGCAGTACTTC. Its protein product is CASSSGRGYEQYF. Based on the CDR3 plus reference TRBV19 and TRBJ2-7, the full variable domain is DGGITQSPKYLFRKEGQNVTLSCEQNLNHDAMYWYRQDPGQGLRLIYYSQIVNDFQKGDIAEGYSVSREKKESFPLTVTSAQKNPTAFYLCASSSGRGYEQYFGPGTRLTVT.

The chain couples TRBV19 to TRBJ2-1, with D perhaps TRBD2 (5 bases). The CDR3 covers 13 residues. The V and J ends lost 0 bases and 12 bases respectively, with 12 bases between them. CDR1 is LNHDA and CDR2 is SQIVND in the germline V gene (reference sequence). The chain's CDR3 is CASSIDWTGGQFF. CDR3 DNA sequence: TGTGCCAGTAGTATAGATTGGACTGGTGGGCAGTTCTTC.

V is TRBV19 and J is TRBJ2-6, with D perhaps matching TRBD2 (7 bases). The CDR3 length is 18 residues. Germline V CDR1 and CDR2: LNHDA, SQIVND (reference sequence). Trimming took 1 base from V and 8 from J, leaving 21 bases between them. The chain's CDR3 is CASSIGLGGGQVPNVLTF. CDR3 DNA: TGTGCCAGTAGTATAGGCCTAGGGGGGGGCCAAGTTCCCAACGTCCTGACTTTC.

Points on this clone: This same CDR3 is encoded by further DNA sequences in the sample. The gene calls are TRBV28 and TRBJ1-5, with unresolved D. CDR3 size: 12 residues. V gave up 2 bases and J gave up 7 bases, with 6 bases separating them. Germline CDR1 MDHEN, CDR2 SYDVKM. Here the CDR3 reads CASSLGGQPQHF. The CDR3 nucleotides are TGTGCCAGCAGTTTAGGTGGCCAGCCCCAGCATTTT.

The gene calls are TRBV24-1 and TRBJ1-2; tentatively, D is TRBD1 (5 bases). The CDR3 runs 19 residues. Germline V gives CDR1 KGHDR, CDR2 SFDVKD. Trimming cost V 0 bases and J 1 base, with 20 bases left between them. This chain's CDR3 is CATSDLLGEAGGINYGYTF. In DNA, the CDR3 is TGTGCCACCAGTGATTTGCTGGGGGAGGCGGGAGGGATTAACTATGGCTACACCTTC.